This record covers a single T cell receptor (beta chain). The antigen is unknown. The data originate from a study of cytomegalovirus exposure and HLA in healthy donors. The wider study: Out of 398 genotyped donors, roughly 80% belonged to the Caucasian-associated ancestry cluster.

Germline CDR1 and CDR2: SGHVS and FNYEAQ. This CDR3 has 17 residues. Trimming cost V 1 base and J 3 bases; bases outside gene matches: 8. This PCR relied on a set of 60 Vbeta primers and 13 Jbeta primers. Some clones are missing from TCRdb's copy, which holds only in-frame ones; the method was immunoSEQ multiplex PCR. Of about 160,000 clones detected, 65% to 85% appear once; the ten largest clones hold roughly 6.2%. Study findings and constraints: Most TCR sequences were uncommon, yet certain public TCRs appeared in many donors. Clonal expansion, a later analysis showed, was greater in HLA-associated TCR beta chains than in equally common others.

Sequenced: PBMCs. This rearrangement joins TRBV7-6 to TRBJ1-4; 7 bases map to TRBD1. This receptor was taken from a male donor in good health and CMV-seropositive. The CDR3 sequence: CASSLGQGGWSNEKLFF. CDR3 nucleotides: TGTGCCAGCAGCTTAGGCCAGGGGGGTTGGTCTAATGAAAAACTGTTTTTT.